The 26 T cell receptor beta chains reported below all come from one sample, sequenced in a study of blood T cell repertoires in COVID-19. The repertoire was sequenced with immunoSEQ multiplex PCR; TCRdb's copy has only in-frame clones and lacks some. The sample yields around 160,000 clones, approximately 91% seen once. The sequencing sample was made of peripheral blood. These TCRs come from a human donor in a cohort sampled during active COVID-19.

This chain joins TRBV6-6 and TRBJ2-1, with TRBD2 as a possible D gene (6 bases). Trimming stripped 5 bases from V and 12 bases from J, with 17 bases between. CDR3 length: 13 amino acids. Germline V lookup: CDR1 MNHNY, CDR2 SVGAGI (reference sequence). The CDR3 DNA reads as TGTGCCAGCAGTCAGACGACTAGTCAGTGGCAGTTCTTC. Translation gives CASSQTTSQWQFF.

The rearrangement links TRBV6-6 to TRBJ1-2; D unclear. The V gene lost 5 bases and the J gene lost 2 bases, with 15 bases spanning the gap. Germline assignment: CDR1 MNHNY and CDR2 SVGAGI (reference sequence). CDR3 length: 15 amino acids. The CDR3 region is CASSPFRTGNYGYTF. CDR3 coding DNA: TGTGCCAGCAGTCCCTTCAGGACGGGGAACTATGGCTACACCTTC.

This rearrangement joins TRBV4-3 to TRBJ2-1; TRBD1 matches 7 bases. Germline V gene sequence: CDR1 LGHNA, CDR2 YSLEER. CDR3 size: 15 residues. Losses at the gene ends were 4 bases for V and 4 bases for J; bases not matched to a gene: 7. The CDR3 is CASSPGPGQYNEQFF. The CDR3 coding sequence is TGCGCCAGCAGCCCGGGCCCGGGACAGTACAATGAGCAGTTCTTC.

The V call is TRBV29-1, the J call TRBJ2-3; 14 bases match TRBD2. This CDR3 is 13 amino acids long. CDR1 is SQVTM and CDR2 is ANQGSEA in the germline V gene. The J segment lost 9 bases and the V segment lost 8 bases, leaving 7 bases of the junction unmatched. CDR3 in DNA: TGCAGCCAGAAGGGACTAGCGGGAGCCACGCAGTATTTT. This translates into CSQKGLAGATQYF.

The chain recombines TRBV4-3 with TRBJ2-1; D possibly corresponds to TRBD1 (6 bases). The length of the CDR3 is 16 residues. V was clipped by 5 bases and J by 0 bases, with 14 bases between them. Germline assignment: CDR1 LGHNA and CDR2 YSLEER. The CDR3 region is CASSGRPGHSYNEQFF. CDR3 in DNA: TGCGCCAGCAGCGGTCGCCCGGGACACTCCTACAATGAGCAGTTCTTC.

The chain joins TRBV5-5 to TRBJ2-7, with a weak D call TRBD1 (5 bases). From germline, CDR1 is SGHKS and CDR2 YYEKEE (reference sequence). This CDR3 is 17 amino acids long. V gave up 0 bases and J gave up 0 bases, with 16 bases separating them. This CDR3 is CASSLAGSPPGSYEQYF. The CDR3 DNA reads TGTGCCAGCAGCTTGGCAGGGTCCCCACCGGGCTCCTACGAGCAGTACTTC.

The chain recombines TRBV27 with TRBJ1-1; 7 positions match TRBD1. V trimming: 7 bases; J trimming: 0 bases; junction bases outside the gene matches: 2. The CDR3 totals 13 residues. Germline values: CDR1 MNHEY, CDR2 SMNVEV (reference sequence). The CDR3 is CASTGQLNTEAFF. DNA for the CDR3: TGTGCCAGCACGGGACAGCTGAACACTGAAGCTTTCTTT.

The CDR3 coding sequence is TGTGCCAGCAGTTACCGCAGCGGCACAGATACGCAGTATTTT. Amino acid sequence: CASSYRSGTDTQYF. The chain recombines TRBV6-2 or TRBV6-3 with TRBJ2-3; D not certain. The ends were cut back, 2 bases at V and 1 base at J, with 7 bases in the middle. The CDR3 extends over 14 amino acids. The V gene's germline CDR1 is MNHEY and CDR2 SVGEGT.

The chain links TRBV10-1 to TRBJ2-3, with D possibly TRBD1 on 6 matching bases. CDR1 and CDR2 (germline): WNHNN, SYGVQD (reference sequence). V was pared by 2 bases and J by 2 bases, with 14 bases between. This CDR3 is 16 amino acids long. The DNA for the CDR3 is TGCGCCAGCAGTGAGGGACAGCACCCGAACACAGATACGCAGTATTTT. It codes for CASSEGQHPNTDTQYF.

CDR3 nucleotides: TGTGCCAGCAGCCACCTAGGACTAGCGGGGGTCCTCTCCTACAATGAGCAGTTCTTC. This codes for CASSHLGLAGVLSYNEQFF. V gene TRBV3-1 (or the pseudogene TRBV3-2) combines with J gene TRBJ2-1; 13 bases align to TRBD2. The CDR3 extends over 19 amino acids. The V segment lost 3 bases and the J segment 0 bases; nucleotides outside the gene matches: 8. From germline, CDR1 is LGHDT and CDR2 YNNKEL (reference sequence).

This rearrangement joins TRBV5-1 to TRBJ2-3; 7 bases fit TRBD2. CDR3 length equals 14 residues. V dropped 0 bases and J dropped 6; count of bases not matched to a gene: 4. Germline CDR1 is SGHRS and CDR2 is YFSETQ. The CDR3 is CASSLGDYRDTQYF. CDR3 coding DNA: TGCGCCAGCAGCTTGGGGGACTACAGGGATACGCAGTATTTT.

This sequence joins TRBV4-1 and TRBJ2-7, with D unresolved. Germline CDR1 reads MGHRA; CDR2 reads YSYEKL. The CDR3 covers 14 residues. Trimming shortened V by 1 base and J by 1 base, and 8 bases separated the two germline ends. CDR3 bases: TGCGCCAGCAGCCAAGTTCTACGGTCCTACGAGCAGTACTTC. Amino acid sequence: CASSQVLRSYEQYF.

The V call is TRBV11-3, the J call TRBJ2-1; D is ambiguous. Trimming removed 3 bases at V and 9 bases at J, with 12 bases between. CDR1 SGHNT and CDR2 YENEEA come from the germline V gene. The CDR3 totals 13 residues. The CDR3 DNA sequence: TGTGCCAGCAGCTTCTCAGGCGTCGGTGAGCAGTTCTTC. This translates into CASSFSGVGEQFF.

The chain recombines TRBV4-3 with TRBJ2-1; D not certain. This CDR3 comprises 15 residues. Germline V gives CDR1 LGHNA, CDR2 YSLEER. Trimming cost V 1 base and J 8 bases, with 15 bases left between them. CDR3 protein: CASSQVRSAVHEQFF. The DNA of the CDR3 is TGCGCCAGCAGCCAAGTCCGATCGGCGGTCCATGAGCAGTTCTTC.

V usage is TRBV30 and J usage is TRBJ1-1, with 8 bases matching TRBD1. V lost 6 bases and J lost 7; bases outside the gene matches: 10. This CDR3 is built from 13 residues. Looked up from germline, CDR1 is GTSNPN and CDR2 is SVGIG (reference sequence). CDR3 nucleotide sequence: TGTGCCTGTACAGGGACAGGCTTTCATGAAGCTTTCTTT. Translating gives CACTGTGFHEAFF.

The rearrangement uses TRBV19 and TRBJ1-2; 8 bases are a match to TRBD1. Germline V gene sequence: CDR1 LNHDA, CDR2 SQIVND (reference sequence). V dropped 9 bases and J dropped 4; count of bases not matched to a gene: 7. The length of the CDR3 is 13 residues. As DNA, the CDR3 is TGTGCCAGCACTGAGACAGGGGTCTATGGCTACACCTTC. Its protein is CASTETGVYGYTF.

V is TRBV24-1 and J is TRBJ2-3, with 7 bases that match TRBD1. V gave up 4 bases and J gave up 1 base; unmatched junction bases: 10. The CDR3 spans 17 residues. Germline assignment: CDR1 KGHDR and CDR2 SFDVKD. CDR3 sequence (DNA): TGTGCCACCAGTGACCATACAGGGGTAGACGGCACAGATACGCAGTATTTT. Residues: CATSDHTGVDGTDTQYF.

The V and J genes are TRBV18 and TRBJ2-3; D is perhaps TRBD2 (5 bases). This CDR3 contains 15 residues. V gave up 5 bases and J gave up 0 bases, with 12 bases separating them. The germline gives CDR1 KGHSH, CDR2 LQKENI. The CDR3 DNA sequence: TGTGCCAGCTCAGGAGGTAAAACTAGCACAGATACGCAGTATTTT. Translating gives CASSGGKTSTDTQYF. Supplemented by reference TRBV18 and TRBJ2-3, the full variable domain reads NAGVMQNPRHLVRRRGQEARLRCSPMKGHSHVYWYRQLPEEGLKFMVYLQKENIIDESGMPKERFSAEFPKEGPSILRIQQVVRGDSAAYFCASSGGKTSTDTQYFGPGTRLTVL.

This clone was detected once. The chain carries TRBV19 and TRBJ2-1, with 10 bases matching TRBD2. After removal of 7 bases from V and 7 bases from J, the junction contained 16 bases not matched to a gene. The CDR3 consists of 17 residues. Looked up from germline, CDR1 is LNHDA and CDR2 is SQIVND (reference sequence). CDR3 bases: TGTGCCAGTACCATATCTAGCGGGAGAAGTTCGTTGAATGAGCAGTTCTTC. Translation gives CASTISSGRSSLNEQFF.

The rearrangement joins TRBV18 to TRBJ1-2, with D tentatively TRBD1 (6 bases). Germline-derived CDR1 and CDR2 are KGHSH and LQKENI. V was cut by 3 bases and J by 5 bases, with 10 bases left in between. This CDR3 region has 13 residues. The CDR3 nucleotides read TGTGCCAGCTCACCCGATCAGGGGTATGGCTACACCTTC. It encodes CASSPDQGYGYTF.

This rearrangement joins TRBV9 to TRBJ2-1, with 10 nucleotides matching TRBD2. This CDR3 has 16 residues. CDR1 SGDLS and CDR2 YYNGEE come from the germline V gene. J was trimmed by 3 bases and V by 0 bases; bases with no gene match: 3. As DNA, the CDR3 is TGTGCCAGCAGCGTAGAGACTAGCGGGTTCTACAATGAGCAGTTCTTC. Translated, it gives CASSVETSGFYNEQFF. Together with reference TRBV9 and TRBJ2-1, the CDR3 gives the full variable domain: DSGVTQTPKHLITATGQRVTLRCSPRSGDLSVYWYQQSLDQGLQFLIQYYNGEERAKGNILERFSAQQFPDLHSELNLSSLELGDSALYFCASSVETSGFYNEQFFGPGTRLTVL.

The CDR3 sequence: CASSPLSGGETEAFF. The CDR3 nucleotides read TGTGCCAGCTCACCACTATCAGGGGGTGAGACTGAAGCTTTCTTT. The chain recombines TRBV18 with TRBJ1-1; 7 bases fit TRBD1. Germline assignment: CDR1 KGHSH and CDR2 LQKENI. CDR3 size: 15 residues. Unmatched junction bases numbered 7, after V lost 1 base and J lost 5 bases.

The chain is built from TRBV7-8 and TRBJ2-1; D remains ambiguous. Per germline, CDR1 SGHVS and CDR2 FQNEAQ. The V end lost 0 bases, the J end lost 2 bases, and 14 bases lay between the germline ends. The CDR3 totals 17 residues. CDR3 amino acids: CASSLAPQSFTYNEQFF. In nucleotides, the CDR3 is TGTGCCAGCAGCTTAGCGCCCCAGTCGTTTACCTACAATGAGCAGTTCTTC. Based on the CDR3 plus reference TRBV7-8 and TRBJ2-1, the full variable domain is GAGVSQSPRYKVAKRGQDVALRCDPISGHVSLFWYQQALGQGPEFLTYFQNEAQLDKSGLPSDRFFAERPEGSVSTLKIQRTQQEDSAVYLCASSLAPQSFTYNEQFFGPGTRLTVL.

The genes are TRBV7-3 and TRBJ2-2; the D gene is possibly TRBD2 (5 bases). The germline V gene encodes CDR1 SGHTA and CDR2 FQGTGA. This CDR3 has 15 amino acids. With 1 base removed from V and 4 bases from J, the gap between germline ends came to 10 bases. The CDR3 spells CASSLIVGGTGELFF. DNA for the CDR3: TGTGCCAGCAGCTTAATCGTCGGAGGCACCGGGGAGCTGTTTTTT.

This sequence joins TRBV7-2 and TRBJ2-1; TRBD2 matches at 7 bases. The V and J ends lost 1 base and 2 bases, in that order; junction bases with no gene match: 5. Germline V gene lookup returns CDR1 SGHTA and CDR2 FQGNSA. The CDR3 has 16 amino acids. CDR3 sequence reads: CASSLVAGETYNEQFF. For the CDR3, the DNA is TGTGCCAGCAGCTTAGTTGCGGGGGAGACCTACAATGAGCAGTTCTTC.

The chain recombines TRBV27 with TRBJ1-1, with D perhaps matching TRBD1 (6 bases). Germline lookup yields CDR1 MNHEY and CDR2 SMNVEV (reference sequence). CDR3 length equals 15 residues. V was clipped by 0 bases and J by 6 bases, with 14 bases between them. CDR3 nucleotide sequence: TGTGCCAGCAGTTTATCACGGGGGGCTAGTCCTGAAGCTTTCTTT. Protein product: CASSLSRGASPEAFF.